This TCR beta chain was retrieved from a study of cytomegalovirus exposure and HLA in healthy donors. Study results and limitations: The productive fraction for most TCR beta V segments was about 87% or about 30% in an earlier analysis. Apart from CMV serostatus, no immune exposure information was available. The likely origin of a cluster of highly shared sequence variants was a sequencing artifact. Some V segments (TRBV6-2 and TRBV6-3 among them) were excluded as indistinguishable.

V gave up 0 bases and J gave up 2 bases, with 24 bases separating them. The CDR3 runs to 20 residues. Germline V gene sequence: CDR1 SGHRS, CDR2 YFSETQ. A remark on this clone: As yet, its antigen is unknown.

Vbeta (60) and Jbeta (13) primers were used in the PCR. Assay: immunoSEQ multiplex PCR; the TCRdb copy retains only in-frame clones and omits some. The sample spans 130,000 or so clones; the ten largest clones claim 1.6%. This sequence originates from a woman aged 40 to 49 in good health and CMV-seropositive. The chain uses TRBV5-1 and TRBJ2-1, with a possible D match to TRBD1 (5 bases). Sequenced: PBMCs. The CDR3, as DNA: TGCGCCAGCAGCTTGGCCGTTGACAGTCCCCTTCTAAAACCCTACAATGAGCAGTTCTTC. This encodes CASSLAVDSPLLKPYNEQFF.